Listed below are T cell receptor beta chains from one sample, sequenced in a study of T-cell memory formation after mild COVID-19. TCRdb reanalysed the 5' RACE reads using MiXCR and keeps one entry per CDR3 protein. This sample has about 400,000 distinct CDR3 sequences, with 13% to 15% found just once. Sequenced sample: PBMCs or a T cell subset sorted from them (not recorded which). These TCRs come from a man younger than 30 who had mild COVID-19 (a few samples of this study predate the infection). Cell type and time point are not known. Each CDR3 is given with its conserved first and last residue. D genes are given only for firm matches. Clone size is given for some rows only: seen once, a few or many times, or a class if the clone is expanded.

v_gene	abundance	j_gene	d_gene	CDR3nt	CDR3aa
TRBV5-1	-	TRBJ1-1	-	TGCGCCAGCAGCGCTGGCACTTGGGCTGAAGCTTTCTTT	CASSAGTWAEAFF
TRBV7-2	many	TRBJ1-3	-	TGTGCCAGCAGCGACAGAGCCAGCTCTGGAAACACCATATATTTT	CASSDRASSGNTIYF
TRBV4-2	few	TRBJ1-6	-	TGTGCCAGCAGCCAAGTTGGGCACGGCGGGGGGACACCCCTCCACTTT	CASSQVGHGGGTPLHF
TRBV29-1	many	TRBJ2-2	TRBD1	TGCAGCGTTGAAGATAAGGCAGGGGGCCACACCGGGGAGCTGTTTTTT	CSVEDKAGGHTGELFF
TRBV6-5	-	TRBJ2-5	-	TGTGCCAGCAGTTTCTCACAGGGGGGGGAGACCCAGTACTTC	CASSFSQGGETQYF
TRBV25-1	few	TRBJ2-3	TRBD2	TGTGCTTCTCGGGGGGGCCACACAGATACGCAGTATTTT	CASRGGHTDTQYF
TRBV6-5	few	TRBJ1-2	-	TGTGCCAGCAGTGAAAACGCCCCCCCAAGTAATACTGGCTACACCTTC	CASSENAPPSNTGYTF
TRBV5-6	-	TRBJ2-2	-	TGTGCCAGCAGCTTGGTCACCCCGGGCACCGGGGAGCTGTTTTTT	CASSLVTPGTGELFF
TRBV5-1	-	TRBJ2-3	-	TGCGCCAGCAGCTTGGAGGCCCTTGGGTCTGTTAGCACAGATACGCAGTATTTT	CASSLEALGSVSTDTQYF
TRBV20-1	many	TRBJ1-1	TRBD1	TGCAGTGCCCTCGGACAGGGGCGGGACACTGAAGCTTTCTTT	CSALGQGRDTEAFF
TRBV9	many	TRBJ2-2	TRBD2	TGTGCCAGCAGCCCAGAGCGGGGGGGCAGCACCGGGGAGCTGTTTTTT	CASSPERGGSTGELFF
TRBV6-2/TRBV6-3	-	TRBJ2-5	TRBD2	TGTGCCAGCAGTCCCGGGGGGGACAAGGAGACCCAGTACTTC	CASSPGGDKETQYF
TRBV27	few	TRBJ1-2	-	TGTGCCAGCAGTTCGGAACGTCTGAGGGACGGGCCTATTAACTATGGCTACACCTTC	CASSSERLRDGPINYGYTF
TRBV7-2	-	TRBJ2-3	-	TGTGCCAGCAGCTTTAGTAGCGGCACAGATACGCAGTATTTT	CASSFSSGTDTQYF
TRBV28	-	TRBJ2-1	TRBD2	TGTGCCAGCAGCTCAGCTGGGACTAGCGGGGGCAATGAGCAGTTCTTC	CASSSAGTSGGNEQFF
TRBV3-1	-	TRBJ2-5	TRBD2	TGTGCCAGCAGGCCGGGACTAGCGGGGTCTGAGACCCAGTACTTC	CASRPGLAGSETQYF
TRBV5-1	-	TRBJ1-1	TRBD1	TGCGCCAGCAGCGCAACCACAGGGGTGGTCACTGAAGCTTTCTTT	CASSATTGVVTEAFF
TRBV4-1	-	TRBJ2-1	TRBD2	TGCGCCAGCAGCCAAGAAGGACTAGAATACAATGAGCAGTTCTTC	CASSQEGLEYNEQFF
TRBV20-1	-	TRBJ2-1	-	TGCAGTGCTAGAGATGCGGGGAGCTCAGTACTTGAGCAGTTCTTC	CSARDAGSSVLEQFF
TRBV3-1	many	TRBJ1-6	-	TGTGCCAGCAGCCAAGACCCGGCGTTGGGTTCACCCCTCCACTTT	CASSQDPALGSPLHF
TRBV11-2	-	TRBJ2-3	-	TGTGCCAGCAGCTCTGAATGGCGGGCCACAGATACGCAGTATTTT	CASSSEWRATDTQYF
TRBV7-8	-	TRBJ1-4	-	TGTGCCAAAACAGAAAAACTGTTTTTT	CAKTEKLFF
TRBV11-2	few	TRBJ1-1	-	TGTGCCAGCAGCCCAATAGACGGGGACACTGAAGCTTTCTTT	CASSPIDGDTEAFF
TRBV21-1	-	TRBJ2-3	-	TGTGCCAGCAGCAACCTGGGTAGCGCAGATACGCAGTATTTT	CASSNLGSADTQYF
TRBV15	-	TRBJ2-7	TRBD1	TGTGCCACCAGCGCGTTCGGACAGGGGACCTACGAGCAGTACTTC	CATSAFGQGTYEQYF
TRBV10-3	few	TRBJ2-2	TRBD2	TGTGCCATCAGCAGAGCGGGGGCAGGAGGGACCGGGGAGCTGTTTTTT	CAISRAGAGGTGELFF
TRBV12-3/TRBV12-4	-	TRBJ2-1	TRBD2	TGTGCCAGCAGTTTGCTAGCGGGGACCAATGAGCAGTTCTTC	CASSLLAGTNEQFF
TRBV5-1	-	TRBJ2-3	-	TGCGCCAGCAAACAGGCCCCTCTCACAGATACGCAGTATTTT	CASKQAPLTDTQYF
TRBV11-2	few	TRBJ2-7	TRBD2	TGTGCCAGCAGCTCCGGGGGGGGCGAGCAGTACTTC	CASSSGGGEQYF
TRBV10-1	few	TRBJ2-2	TRBD1	TGCGCCACCAGACAGGGTCCCACCGGGGAGCTGTTTTTT	CATRQGPTGELFF
TRBV29-1	few	TRBJ2-3	-	TGCAGCGTTTCTGTAGGGCGGGGGCTCACAGATACGCAGTATTTT	CSVSVGRGLTDTQYF
TRBV20-1	-	TRBJ2-3	-	TGCAGTGCTAGAGACGGGGCCAGCACAGATACGCAGTATTTT	CSARDGASTDTQYF
TRBV7-2	many	TRBJ1-1	-	TGTGCCAGCAGCCCCCCTGGACCTCGCAGGGTGACTGAAGCTTTCTTT	CASSPPGPRRVTEAFF
TRBV5-1	many	TRBJ2-7	TRBD1	TGCGCCAGCAGCCCCGGGACAGGGGTTGCGCAGCAGTACTTC	CASSPGTGVAQQYF
TRBV5-4	-	TRBJ2-4	-	TGTGCCAGCAGCGTAGGACATCCGGCCAAAAACATTCAGTACTTC	CASSVGHPAKNIQYF
TRBV19	-	TRBJ2-1	TRBD1	TGTGCCAGTAGTAATGCAGGGGGCTCGGATGAGCAGTTCTTC	CASSNAGGSDEQFF
TRBV11-3	many	TRBJ2-5	TRBD2	TGTGCCAGCAGTTCGGGGGGGGCACAAGAGACCCAGTACTTC	CASSSGGAQETQYF
TRBV9	-	TRBJ2-7	TRBD2	TGTGCCAGCAGCGTAGATAGCGGGGGGACCTACGAGCAGTACTTC	CASSVDSGGTYEQYF
TRBV9	-	TRBJ2-5	-	TGTGCCAGCAGCGTAGAGGCTAGCAGCGAGACCCAGTACTTC	CASSVEASSETQYF
TRBV5-1	many	TRBJ2-3	TRBD2	TGTGCCAGCAGCTTAGTCGGCGGGGGGGATACGCAGTATTTT	CASSLVGGGDTQYF